This TCR beta chain was sequenced for a study of spatial heterogeneity in lung cancer. At the level of the study: TCR and UMI combinations that were unique each appeared, on average, more than ten times in raw reads.

TCRdb reprocessed the 5' RACE reads with MiXCR, giving one entry per CDR3 protein. Of some 50,000 distinct CDR3 sequences in the sample, around 7.6% were seen once. For this clonotype: Its specificity is unknown.

Time point denoted: sample taken at primary tumor resection. Without sorting, whole RNA was sequenced from tumor, nontumor lung or frozen PBMC. Patients with untreated early-stage non-small cell lung cancer, numbering 55 to 75, were the donors. Regarding the study as a whole: Ubiquitous expanded tumor TCRs showed up in blood more at resection than follow-up.

From germline, CDR1 is MGHRA and CDR2 YSYEKL. V was clipped by 2 bases and J by 7 bases; unmatched bases: 6. This CDR3 contains 15 residues. This clonotype was obtained from a female donor with early-stage non-small cell lung cancer. The V gene is TRBV4-1, the J gene TRBJ2-1, with 9 nucleotides matching TRBD1. The material sequenced was PBMCs, taken at surgery. This chain's CDR3 is CASSQNRDRVNEQFF. CDR3 bases: TGCGCCAGCAGCCAAAACCGGGACAGGGTTAATGAGCAGTTCTTC.